The source of this T cell receptor (beta chain) is a study of blood T cell repertoires in COVID-19. Clones were sequenced by immunoSEQ multiplex PCR, and TCRdb holds only the in-frame ones, with some missing. The profile shows 310,000 or so clones, around 86% of them singletons. The ends were cut back, 2 bases at V and 10 bases at J, with 15 bases in the middle. From germline, CDR1 is SGHTA and CDR2 FQGTGA. The CDR3 runs 14 residues. The specimen sequenced was peripheral blood. This clonotype originated in a man in his forties or fifties with active or convalescent COVID-19. The J gene is TRBJ2-1, the V gene TRBV7-3; D may be TRBD2 (6 bases). The CDR3 reads CASSLDPSGDEQFF. The CDR3 DNA follows: TGTGCCAGCAGCTTAGACCCTTCGGGGGACGAGCAGTTCTTC.